This TCR beta chain was observed in a study of T cells in Graves' hyperthyroidism and ophthalmopathy. Study-level results: Among thyroid clonotypes expanded above 0.001, most also appeared in blood.

This clonotype was found a few times. The antigen remains unidentified. RNA transcripts yielded amplified TCR beta CDR3 regions. The HTBI set primed first-round TCR CDR3 RT-PCR. MiXCR was run by TCRdb on the multiplex PCR reads, yielding one entry per CDR3 protein. The sample includes 500,000 to 600,000 distinct CDR3 sequences, nearly 20% seen only once; the top ten take around 50%. The CDR3 loop spans 16 amino acids. The germline CDR1 and CDR2 sequences are SGHTA and FQGTGA. Trimming at V came to 2 bases and at J to 6 bases, leaving 8 bases not matched to a gene. Sequencing was done on a sample of blood. V is TRBV7-3 and J is TRBJ2-1; 9 bases agree with TRBD2. This clonotype originated in a man between 40 and 49 years old with Graves' ophthalmopathy. DNA of the CDR3: TGTGCCAGCAGCTTACGCGTGGCGGGGGGGCCCAATGAGCAGTTCTTC. Its protein is CASSLRVAGGPNEQFF.